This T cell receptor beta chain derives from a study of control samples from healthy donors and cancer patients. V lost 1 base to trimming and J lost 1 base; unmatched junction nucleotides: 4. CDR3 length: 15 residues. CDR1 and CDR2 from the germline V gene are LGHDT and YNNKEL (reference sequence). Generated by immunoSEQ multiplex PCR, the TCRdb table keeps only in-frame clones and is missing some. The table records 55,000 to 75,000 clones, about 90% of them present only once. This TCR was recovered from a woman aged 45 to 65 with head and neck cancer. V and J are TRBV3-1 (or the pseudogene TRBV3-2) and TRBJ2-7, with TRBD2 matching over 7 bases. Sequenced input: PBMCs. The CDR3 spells CASSQGHGGSYEQYF. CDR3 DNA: TGTGCCAGCAGCCAAGGACACGGGGGGTCCTACGAGCAGTACTTC.